A single sample is the source of the 25 T cell receptor beta chains below, sequenced in a study of blood T cell repertoires in COVID-19. Sequenced by immunoSEQ multiplex PCR; TCRdb stores in-frame clones only, minus some. The data show approximately 150,000 clones, with approximately 73% seen just once and around 4% held by the top ten. What was sequenced was peripheral blood. Receptors were obtained from a man in his sixties with acute or convalescent COVID-19.

The chain carries TRBV10-2 and TRBJ2-1; D perhaps matches TRBD2 (6 bases). Deletions cut 4 bases from V and 9 bases from J, with 13 bases between. The CDR3 is 13 amino acids. The germline gives CDR1 WSHSY, CDR2 SAAADI. In nucleotides, the CDR3 is TGCGCCAGCAGTGTTGCTAGCGTTGTTGAGCAGTTCTTC. Translation: CASSVASVVEQFF.

This clone was seen a handful of times. This rearrangement joins TRBV9 to TRBJ1-3; maybe TRBD1 (5 bases). The CDR3 loop spans 16 amino acids. The V end lost 3 bases, the J end lost 3 bases, and 16 bases lay between the germline ends. The germline V gene encodes CDR1 SGDLS and CDR2 YYNGEE. In nucleotides, the CDR3 is TGTGCCAGCAGCGCCTTCCTTCAGGGAGGTGGAAACACCATATATTTT. Its protein is CASSAFLQGGGNTIYF.

The V call is TRBV28, the J call TRBJ2-3, with TRBD2 as a possible D gene (6 bases). The CDR3 runs to 17 residues. Germline-derived CDR1 and CDR2 are MDHEN and SYDVKM. V was trimmed by 3 bases and J by 0 bases, leaving 16 bases between them. The CDR3 is CASSFSPREASTDTQYF. Here the CDR3 DNA reads TGTGCCAGCAGTTTTTCCCCAAGGGAGGCTAGCACAGATACGCAGTATTTT.

This clone was seen many times. The chain is built from TRBV5-6 and TRBJ1-2; 7 nucleotides match TRBD1. V was pared by 1 base and J by 6 bases, with 9 bases of the junction left unmatched. The germline V gene encodes CDR1 SGHDT and CDR2 YYEEEE. The CDR3 has 15 amino acids. The CDR3 region has the DNA TGTGCCAGCAGCTTGAGAGCAGGGGGAGTACATGGCTACACCTTC. Amino acid sequence: CASSLRAGGVHGYTF.

The CDR3 DNA sequence: TGTGCCAGTAGTATAGCAGCGGGAGGGCCGGGCACCGGGGAGCTGTTTTTT. Amino acids: CASSIAAGGPGTGELFF. The chain carries TRBV19 and TRBJ2-2, with 10 bases identical to TRBD2. V gave up 1 base and J gave up 4 bases; unmatched junction bases: 6. The germline CDR1 and CDR2 sequences are LNHDA and SQIVND (reference sequence). The CDR3 runs to 17 residues. Combining the CDR3 with reference TRBV19 and TRBJ2-2 gives the whole variable domain DGGITQSPKYLFRKEGQNVTLSCEQNLNHDAMYWYRQDPGQGLRLIYYSQIVNDFQKGDIAEGYSVSREKKESFPLTVTSAQKNPTAFYLCASSIAAGGPGTGELFFGEGSRLTVL.

This clone occurred many times. The V and J genes are TRBV28 and TRBJ1-6; D remains unclear. Germline CDR1 reads MDHEN; CDR2 reads SYDVKM. The CDR3 covers 15 residues. V gave up 6 bases and J gave up 2 bases, with 11 bases separating them. Here the CDR3 reads CASSPLGPYNSPLHF. The CDR3 DNA reads as TGTGCCAGCAGCCCCCTAGGCCCCTATAATTCACCCCTCCACTTT.

The chain couples TRBV11-2 to TRBJ2-7; tentative D call: TRBD1 (6 bases). CDR3 length: 15 amino acids. V shed 3 bases and J shed 4 bases, with 16 bases lying between them. The germline V gene encodes CDR1 SGHAT and CDR2 FQNNGV. CDR3 in amino acids: CASSLKTGWDYEQYF. In DNA, the CDR3 is TGTGCCAGCAGCTTGAAGACAGGATGGGATTACGAGCAGTACTTC. Drawing the rest from reference TRBV11-2 and TRBJ2-7, the complete variable domain is EAGVAQSPRYKIIEKRQSVAFWCNPISGHATLYWYQQILGQGPKLLIQFQNNGVVDDSQLPKDRFSAERLKGVDSTLKIQPAKLEDSAVYLCASSLKTGWDYEQYFGPGTRLTVT.

The rearrangement uses TRBV7-8 and TRBJ1-1; TRBD1 aligns across 8 bases. This CDR3 comprises 14 residues. The J segment lost 2 bases and the V segment lost 3 bases, leaving 2 bases of the junction unmatched. The germline V gene encodes CDR1 SGHVS and CDR2 FQNEAQ. The CDR3 DNA reads TGTGCCAGCAGCTTCGGACAGGGAAACACTGAAGCTTTCTTT. Protein sequence: CASSFGQGNTEAFF.

There are many counts of this clone. This sequence joins TRBV27 and TRBJ2-3; 8 nucleotides line up with TRBD2. CDR1 is MNHEY, CDR2 SMNVEV, per germline (reference sequence). This CDR3 region has 15 residues. V was clipped by 7 bases and J by 5 bases; unmatched bases: 11. The CDR3 bases are TGTGCCAGCACCTTAAGCGGGGGTGGTGGAGATACGCAGTATTTT. This encodes CASTLSGGGGDTQYF.

The chain combines TRBV6-5 with TRBJ2-6; perhaps TRBD2 as D (5 bases). There are 15 residues in the CDR3. Germline lookup yields CDR1 MNHEY and CDR2 SVGAGI. The V gene lost 2 bases and the J gene lost 1 base, with 6 bases spanning the gap. The DNA of the CDR3 is TGTGCCAGCAGTTACGGCGGGTCTGGGGCCAACGTCCTGACTTTC. This encodes CASSYGGSGANVLTF.

The CDR3 spells CASSKLAGGAYEQYF. The CDR3 region has the DNA TGTGCCAGCAGTAAACTAGCGGGAGGGGCCTACGAGCAGTACTTC. V and J are TRBV6-5 and TRBJ2-7; 13 bases match TRBD2. CDR3 length: 15 residues. Trimming cost V 5 bases and J 2 bases; bases outside gene matches: 3. Germline lookup yields CDR1 MNHEY and CDR2 SVGAGI.

The chain links TRBV5-1 to TRBJ2-3; perhaps TRBD2 as D (6 bases). With 5 bases removed from V and 0 bases from J, the gap between germline ends came to 16 bases. Germline V CDR1 and CDR2: SGHRS, YFSETQ. This CDR3 contains 16 residues. The CDR3 loop reads CASSLGYGTSTDTQYF. The CDR3 nucleotides are TGCGCCAGCAGTCTAGGGTACGGGACTAGCACAGATACGCAGTATTTT.

The CDR3 DNA reads TGTGCCAGCAGCCCCGGTGCTGGAGAGACCCAGTACTTC. Translating it yields CASSPGAGETQYF. V usage is TRBV12-3 or TRBV12-4 and J usage is TRBJ2-5; D call uncertain. Between the trimmed V and J ends, which lost 6 bases and 4 bases, there was a span of 12 bases. This CDR3 is 13 amino acids long.

The V call is TRBV5-1, the J call TRBJ1-4, with TRBD1 matching 7 bases. This CDR3 contains 17 residues. J lost 0 bases, V lost 1 base, and 6 bases had no gene match. In germline, CDR1 is SGHRS, CDR2 YFSETQ. Here the CDR3 DNA reads TGCGCCAGCAGCTTGAAGGAAGGGACAGCAACTAATGAAAAACTGTTTTTT. This codes for CASSLKEGTATNEKLFF.

The chain joins TRBV2 to TRBJ1-1; 12 positions match TRBD1. CDR1 and CDR2 (germline): SNHLY, FYNNEI. V dropped 6 bases and J dropped 11; count of bases not matched to a gene: 7. The CDR3 has 13 residues. CDR3 region: CASRGTGGVHAFF. The CDR3 bases are TGTGCCAGCAGGGGGACAGGGGGCGTTCACGCTTTCTTT.

With respect to this clone: One junction end does not reproduce the germline sequence, and a read error may be involved. J is TRBJ2-5 and V is TRBV30; possibly TRBD2 for D (6 bases). The CDR3 is 11 amino acids. From germline, CDR1 is GTSNPN and CDR2 SVGIG (reference sequence). This CDR3 reads CAWSHPGVRDF. CDR3 in DNA: TGTGCCTGGAGCCACCCGGGGGTTCGGGACTTC.

V usage is TRBV18 and J usage is TRBJ2-3; the match to TRBD2 covers 7 bases. The CDR3 runs 15 residues. Germline V lookup: CDR1 KGHSH, CDR2 LQKENI. V shed 4 bases and J 3 bases; nucleotides not matched to a gene: 7. The CDR3 sequence is CASSLWGGPTDTQYF. The CDR3 DNA is TGTGCCAGCTCACTCTGGGGAGGGCCAACAGATACGCAGTATTTT.

V usage is TRBV18 and J usage is TRBJ2-3; 8 positions match TRBD2. V lost 2 bases and J lost 4; bases outside the gene matches: 8. CDR3 size: 16 residues. The germline CDR1 and CDR2 sequences are KGHSH and LQKENI. Written as DNA, the CDR3 is TGTGCCAGCTCACCATTCGACGGGAGGGCAGCAGATACGCAGTATTTT. It specifies CASSPFDGRAADTQYF.

The J gene is TRBJ1-3, the V gene TRBV30, with 8 nucleotides matching TRBD1. CDR3 length equals 15 residues. V shed 1 base, J shed 2 bases, and the junction held 4 bases outside the gene matches. In germline, CDR1 is GTSNPN, CDR2 SVGIG (reference sequence). The chain's CDR3 is CAWSGTGRPGNTIYF. The CDR3 coding sequence is TGTGCCTGGAGTGGGACAGGGCGGCCTGGAAACACCATATATTTT.

The chain joins TRBV11-2 to TRBJ2-5; no definite D call. CDR1 and CDR2 (germline): SGHAT, FQNNGV. The length of the CDR3 is 14 residues. The germline V and J ends were trimmed by 0 bases and 5 bases, with 10 bases remaining between them. The CDR3 nucleotides are TGTGCCAGCAGCTTAGAGTACAGTGGGGAGACCCAGTACTTC. Translating it yields CASSLEYSGETQYF.

The CDR3 here is CASMDGQGNQPQHF. The CDR3 DNA follows: TGTGCCAGCATGGACGGACAGGGAAATCAGCCCCAGCATTTT. This chain connects TRBV6-5 to TRBJ1-5, with 8 bases aligning to TRBD1. The CDR3 loop spans 14 amino acids. The V segment lost 7 bases and the J segment 4 bases; nucleotides outside the gene matches: 6. Looked up from germline, CDR1 is MNHEY and CDR2 is SVGAGI.

The chain recombines TRBV21-1 with TRBJ2-3; no DNA check was done on the table's D call, TRBD1. TRBV21-1 is a recognized pseudogene. The CDR3 runs to 18 residues. For the CDR3, the DNA is TGTGCCAGCAGCAAAGATCCCAAGGGGGACCGAAACACAGATACGCAGTATTTT. This encodes CASSKDPKGDRNTDTQYF.

The chain recombines TRBV7-4 with TRBJ2-3, with 10 positions matching TRBD2. The CDR3 is 19 amino acids. Germline V lookup: CDR1 SGHVT, CDR2 SQSDAQ. With V trimmed by 1 base and J by 2 bases, 12 bases remained unmatched. DNA of the CDR3: TGTGCCAGCAGCTTAGTCTGCCCGGGACTAGCGAAAAACACAGATACGCAGTATTTT. This sequence encodes CASSLVCPGLAKNTDTQYF.

The chain has TRBV3-1 (or the pseudogene TRBV3-2) and TRBJ2-3; D is perhaps TRBD2 (6 bases). The CDR3 runs 13 residues. Trimming took off 0 bases at V and 14 bases at J, with 15 bases between the two ends. Germline V lookup: CDR1 LGHDT, CDR2 YNNKEL (reference sequence). CDR3 nucleotide sequence: TGTGCCAGCAGCCAAGATTGGGGACTCCGCCCGTATTTT. As protein: CASSQDWGLRPYF.

This chain links TRBV7-3 with TRBJ2-2, with 8 bases matching TRBD2. Trimming took 6 bases from V and 5 from J; bases not matched to a gene: 8. The CDR3 spans 15 residues. Germline CDR1 reads SGHTA; CDR2 reads FQGTGA. For the CDR3, the DNA is TGTGCCAGCAGTCGAGGACTAGCTGGAACCGGGGAGCTGTTTTTT. Translated: CASSRGLAGTGELFF. Supplemented by reference TRBV7-3 and TRBJ2-2, the full variable domain reads GAGVSQTPSNKVTEKGKYVELRCDPISGHTALYWYRQSLGQGPEFLIYFQGTGAADDSGLPNDRFFAVRPEGSVSTLKIQRTERGDSAVYLCASSRGLAGTGELFFGEGSRLTVL.